These T cell receptor beta chains were read from a single sample in a study of response to subunit inactivated influenza vaccine. TCRdb processed the RT-PCR reads anew with MiXCR; each CDR3 protein has one entry. The sample comprises about 530,000 distinct CDR3 sequences, 10% to 15% of which are singletons, and about 9.4% rests with the top ten. The sequencing used PBMCs from blood, collected on the day of vaccination. Receptors originate from a man between 50 and 59 years old who received an inactivated influenza vaccine. CDR3s include the opening cysteine and the closing phenylalanine or tryptophan. D genes are given only for firm matches. The size field is filled for only some rows; it gives once, few, many or a size class.

clone size	D gene	V gene	J gene	CDR3 protein	CDR3 DNA
many	-	TRBV28	TRBJ2-7	CASSLVLGQGSYEQYF	TGTGCCAGCAGTTTAGTGTTGGGCCAGGGGTCCTACGAGCAGTACTTC
many	TRBD2	TRBV6-2/TRBV6-3	TRBJ2-3	CASRPFRTSGVTDTQYF	TGTGCCAGCAGACCTTTCCGGACTAGCGGGGTCACAGATACGCAGTATTTT
-	TRBD1	TRBV9	TRBJ2-6	CASSATGGSGANVLTF	TGTGCCAGCAGCGCGACAGGGGGCTCTGGGGCCAACGTCCTGACTTTC
-	-	TRBV20-1	TRBJ2-5	CSASPSRETQYF	TGCAGTGCTAGTCCATCGAGAGAGACCCAGTACTTC
-	-	TRBV11-2	TRBJ2-7	CASSFPGWRAPFSYEQYF	TGTGCCAGCAGCTTCCCCGGGTGGCGGGCCCCTTTCTCCTACGAGCAGTACTTC
many	-	TRBV5-1	TRBJ2-6	CASSKLLRGGSGANVLTF	TGCGCCAGCAGCAAACTGCTTCGGGGAGGCTCTGGGGCCAACGTCCTGACTTTC
few	TRBD2	TRBV12-3/TRBV12-4	TRBJ2-1	CASSRTSGGILSYNEQFF	TGTGCCAGCAGCCGGACTAGCGGGGGGATCCTCTCCTACAATGAGCAGTTCTTC
many	TRBD1	TRBV18	TRBJ2-7	CASSPTPGQGSYEQYF	TGTGCCAGCTCACCGACTCCGGGACAGGGATCCTACGAGCAGTACTTC
few	TRBD2	TRBV7-2	TRBJ2-5	CASSLVLAGGRAQYF	TGTGCCAGCAGCTTAGTATTAGCGGGGGGGCGGGCCCAGTACTTC
few	TRBD1	TRBV5-1	TRBJ2-1	CASTLQGTNEQFF	TGCGCCAGCACCTTACAGGGGACCAATGAGCAGTTCTTC
few	-	TRBV12-3/TRBV12-4	TRBJ2-3	CASSFASGDTQYF	TGTGCCAGCAGTTTTGCTTCGGGAGATACGCAGTATTTT
-	-	TRBV2	TRBJ2-1	CASRGAPDYNEQFF	TGTGCCAGCAGGGGAGCGCCCGACTACAATGAGCAGTTCTTC
few	-	TRBV12-3/TRBV12-4	TRBJ2-3	CASGVLDTQYF	TGTGCCAGCGGGGTGCTGGATACGCAGTATTTT
-	TRBD1	TRBV7-3	TRBJ2-5	CASSFRGSETQYF	TGTGCCAGCAGCTTCAGGGGGTCAGAGACCCAGTACTTC
-	-	TRBV4-1	TRBJ2-4	CASSQGYRAIQYF	TGCGCCAGCAGCCAAGGCTACAGGGCCATTCAGTACTTC
few	-	TRBV4-1	TRBJ2-1	CASSQRVDEQFF	TGCGCCAGCAGCCAACGCGTCGATGAGCAGTTCTTC
many	-	TRBV6-5	TRBJ2-3	CASGIDTQYF	TGTGCCAGCGGAATAGATACGCAGTATTTT
-	-	TRBV7-9	TRBJ2-7	CGSEGSHEQYF	TGTGGGTCAGAGGGGTCCCACGAGCAGTACTTC
-	-	TRBV12-3/TRBV12-4	TRBJ1-5	CASSKPGWDQPQHF	TGTGCCAGCAGTAAACCGGGATGGGATCAGCCCCAGCATTTT
-	-	TRBV9	TRBJ2-1	CASSVVLGTYNEQFF	TGTGCCAGCAGCGTAGTACTAGGGACCTACAATGAGCAGTTCTTC
-	-	TRBV5-1	TRBJ2-7	CASSLAGPVESYEQYF	TGCGCCAGCAGCTTGGCCGGGCCAGTAGAGTCCTACGAGCAGTACTTC
few	TRBD1	TRBV4-1	TRBJ2-6	CASSQPDRTSSGANVLTF	TGCGCCAGCAGCCAACCGGACAGGACCAGCTCTGGGGCCAACGTCCTGACTTTC
many	TRBD1	TRBV24-1	TRBJ2-2	CATSNSWTGYTGELFF	TGTGCCACCAGTAATTCCTGGACAGGGTACACCGGGGAGCTGTTTTTT
-	TRBD1	TRBV13	TRBJ2-2	CASSLFGTGDIGELFF	TGTGCCAGCAGCCTTTTTGGGACAGGGGATATCGGGGAGCTGTTTTTT
few	-	TRBV7-2	TRBJ1-6	CASSLVEESPLHF	TGTGCCAGCAGCTTGGTAGAGGAATCACCCCTCCACTTT
-	TRBD2	TRBV12-3/TRBV12-4	TRBJ2-1	CASSFRLAGSNEQFF	TGTGCCAGCAGTTTCCGACTAGCGGGCTCTAATGAGCAGTTCTTC
few	-	TRBV6-1	TRBJ2-1	CASSRSYRENEQFF	TGTGCCAGCAGCAGAAGTTACAGGGAAAATGAGCAGTTCTTC
once	TRBD2	TRBV28	TRBJ2-7	CASSLLGAGTNYEQYF	TGTGCCAGCAGTTTACTTGGAGCGGGGACTAACTACGAGCAGTACTTC
-	TRBD1	TRBV7-9	TRBJ2-1	CASSSFRDRGGNEQFF	TGTGCCAGCAGCTCGTTTCGGGACAGGGGCGGCAATGAGCAGTTCTTC
-	TRBD2	TRBV20-1	TRBJ2-5	CSARGGWASGSSTSTETQYF	TGCAGTGCTAGAGGGGGGTGGGCTAGCGGGAGTTCAACTAGTACGGAGACCCAGTACTTC
-	-	TRBV4-1	TRBJ1-2	CASSQERGLGYTF	TGCGCCAGCAGCCAAGAACGGGGCCTTGGCTACACCTTC
-	TRBD2	TRBV5-1	TRBJ2-1	CASSLVVSGAYNEQFF	TGCGCCAGCAGCTTGGTGGTTAGCGGGGCCTACAATGAGCAGTTCTTC
few	-	TRBV12-3/TRBV12-4	TRBJ2-7	CASSPRGDLQYF	TGTGCCAGCAGCCCCCGAGGTGACTTGCAGTACTTC
few	-	TRBV29-1	TRBJ1-1	CSVEVNMNTEAFF	TGCAGCGTTGAAGTTAACATGAACACTGAAGCTTTCTTT
-	-	TRBV5-1	TRBJ1-2	CASSLAPGDTRRGYTF	TGCGCCAGCAGCTTGGCCCCAGGTGATACCCGACGCGGCTACACCTTC
many	-	TRBV12-3/TRBV12-4	TRBJ1-2	CASSLKGSNYGYTF	TGTGCCAGCAGTTTGAAAGGTTCAAACTATGGCTACACCTTC
-	TRBD2	TRBV9	TRBJ2-1	CASSARGTSGAYNEQFF	TGTGCCAGCAGCGCCAGGGGAACTAGCGGAGCTTACAATGAGCAGTTCTTC
-	-	TRBV4-3	TRBJ2-5	CASSLNVRGRETQYF	TGCGCCAGCAGCCTCAATGTGAGGGGGAGAGAGACCCAGTACTTC
-	-	TRBV2	TRBJ2-1	CASSVGNNEQFF	TGTGCCAGCAGTGTAGGTAACAATGAGCAGTTCTTC
few	-	TRBV7-2	TRBJ2-1	CASSSSPRDSYNEQFF	TGTGCCAGCAGCTCAAGCCCGAGGGATTCCTACAATGAGCAGTTCTTC